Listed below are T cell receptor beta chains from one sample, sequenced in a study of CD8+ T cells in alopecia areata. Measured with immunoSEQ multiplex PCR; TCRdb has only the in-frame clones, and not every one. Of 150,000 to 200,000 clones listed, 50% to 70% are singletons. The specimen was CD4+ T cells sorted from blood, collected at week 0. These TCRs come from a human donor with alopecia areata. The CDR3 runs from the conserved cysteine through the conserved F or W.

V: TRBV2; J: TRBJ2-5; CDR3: CASSEALVVGWETQYF
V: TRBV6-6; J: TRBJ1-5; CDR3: CASSYSQGPNQPQHF
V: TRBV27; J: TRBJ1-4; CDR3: CASSLLPARGKNEKLFF
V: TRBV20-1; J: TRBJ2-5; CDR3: CSAGGETQYF
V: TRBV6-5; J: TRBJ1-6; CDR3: CASSYRTGEGSPLHF
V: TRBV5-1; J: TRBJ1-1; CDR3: CASSDVGSGAFF
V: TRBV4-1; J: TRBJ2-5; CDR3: CASSQDGRALVSQETQYF
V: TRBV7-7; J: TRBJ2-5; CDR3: CASSRLGETQYF
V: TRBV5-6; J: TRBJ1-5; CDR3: CASSLVAGNQPQHF
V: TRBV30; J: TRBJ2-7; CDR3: CAWSRAWSYEQYF
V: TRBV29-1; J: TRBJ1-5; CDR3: CSVEDDLKALNQPQHF
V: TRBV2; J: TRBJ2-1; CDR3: CASSEQTTNNEQFF
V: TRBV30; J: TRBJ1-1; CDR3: CAWSGHTAEAFF
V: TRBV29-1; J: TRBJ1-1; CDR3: CSHGGGAANTEAFF
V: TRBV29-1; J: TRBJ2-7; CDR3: CSVVFRPQVPYEQYF
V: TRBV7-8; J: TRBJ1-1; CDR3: CASSLGDVGYDTEAFF
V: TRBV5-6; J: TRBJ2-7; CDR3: CASSIRVGWSEQYF
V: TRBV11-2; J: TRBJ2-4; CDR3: CASSLDGQGSIQYF
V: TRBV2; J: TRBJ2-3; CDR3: CASSPYTLTGATDTQYF
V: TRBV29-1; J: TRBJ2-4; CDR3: CSVALKADIQYF
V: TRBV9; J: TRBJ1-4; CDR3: CASSVGTVGEKLFF
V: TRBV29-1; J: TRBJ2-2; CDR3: CSVGQGVSGELFF
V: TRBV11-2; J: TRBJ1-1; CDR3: CASSQTGFNTEAFF
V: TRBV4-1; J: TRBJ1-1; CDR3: CASRLHAQGRGTEAFF
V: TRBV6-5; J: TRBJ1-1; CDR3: CASSYVTGEAFF
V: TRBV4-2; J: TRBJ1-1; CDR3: CASSYRDTEAFF
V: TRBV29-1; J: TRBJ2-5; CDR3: CSTARGSSETQYF
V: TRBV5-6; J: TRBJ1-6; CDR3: CASSLGKNSPLHF
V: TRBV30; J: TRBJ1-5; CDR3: CAWAGQMDQPQHF
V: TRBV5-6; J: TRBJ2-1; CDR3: CASSLVPSGTSGGAPFF
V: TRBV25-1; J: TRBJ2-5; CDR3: CASSENPLETQYF
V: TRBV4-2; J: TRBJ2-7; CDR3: CASSQGSLEEQYF
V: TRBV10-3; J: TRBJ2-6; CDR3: CAIRTGTGGTGANVLTF
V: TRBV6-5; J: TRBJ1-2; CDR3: CASGRRGALGYTF
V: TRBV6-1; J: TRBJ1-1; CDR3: CASKFFPGVNTEAFF
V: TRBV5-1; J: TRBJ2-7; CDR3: CASSLATTEEQYF
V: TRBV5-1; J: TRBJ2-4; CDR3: CASSEDLAKNIQYF
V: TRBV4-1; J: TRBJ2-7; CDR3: CASSPDRQGYEQYF
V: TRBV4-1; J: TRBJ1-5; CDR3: CASSQVSGLGQPQHF
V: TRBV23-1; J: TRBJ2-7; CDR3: CAPGDYEQYF
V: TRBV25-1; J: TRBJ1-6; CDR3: CASSEPANSPLHF
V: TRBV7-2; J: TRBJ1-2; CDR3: CASSPGRGTYGYTF
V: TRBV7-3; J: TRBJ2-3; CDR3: CASSLNRAGRDTQYF
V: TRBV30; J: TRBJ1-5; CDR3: CAWSTDSNQPQHF
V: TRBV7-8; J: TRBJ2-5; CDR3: CASTSITRVETQYF
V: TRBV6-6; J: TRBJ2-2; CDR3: CASSSPASTGELFF
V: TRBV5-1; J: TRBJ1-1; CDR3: CASSTNGDRNTEAFF
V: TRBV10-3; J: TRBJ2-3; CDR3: CAIGTSGGTSTDTQYF
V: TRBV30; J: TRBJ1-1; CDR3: CACHKQGMNTEAFF
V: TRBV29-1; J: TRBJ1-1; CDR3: CSVIDGRGNGKDTEAFF
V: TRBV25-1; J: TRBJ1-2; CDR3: CASSESVRGYTF
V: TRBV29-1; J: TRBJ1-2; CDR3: CSVEDRARGYTF
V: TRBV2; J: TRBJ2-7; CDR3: CASSESLGNYEQYF
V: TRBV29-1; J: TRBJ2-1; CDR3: CSGTFNEQFF
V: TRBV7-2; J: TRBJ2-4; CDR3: CASSLAVGRGRVDIQYF
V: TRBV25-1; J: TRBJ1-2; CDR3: CASSVPGNGYTF
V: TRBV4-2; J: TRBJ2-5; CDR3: CASSQWTGGQETQYF
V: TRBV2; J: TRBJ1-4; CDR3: CASSVGPTNEKLFF
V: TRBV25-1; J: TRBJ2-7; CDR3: CASSEFWGEQYF